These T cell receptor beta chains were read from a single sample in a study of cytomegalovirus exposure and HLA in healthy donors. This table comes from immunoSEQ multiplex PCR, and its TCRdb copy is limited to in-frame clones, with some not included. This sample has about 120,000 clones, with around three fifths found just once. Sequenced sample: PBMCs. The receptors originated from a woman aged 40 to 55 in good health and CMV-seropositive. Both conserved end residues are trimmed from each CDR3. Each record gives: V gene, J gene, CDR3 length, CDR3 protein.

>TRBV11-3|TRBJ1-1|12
ASSLGGGHTEAF
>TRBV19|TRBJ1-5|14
ASSGGDRVPNQPQH
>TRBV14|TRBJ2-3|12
ASSQVSSTDTQY
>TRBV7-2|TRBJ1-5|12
ASSLTGGNQPQH
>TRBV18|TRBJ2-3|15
ASSAFTSGSSTDTQY
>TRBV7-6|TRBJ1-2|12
ASSPGTGGLGYT
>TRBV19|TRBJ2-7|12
ASSETGSIYEQY
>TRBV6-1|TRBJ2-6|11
ASTYSGANVLT
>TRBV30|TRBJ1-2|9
AWSVLYGYT
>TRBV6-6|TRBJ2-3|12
ASLLRLTADTQY
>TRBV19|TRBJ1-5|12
ASSRTYSNQPQH
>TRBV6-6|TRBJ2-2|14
ASSYGQGPSTGELF
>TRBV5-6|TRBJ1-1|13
ASSWGTKRNTEAF
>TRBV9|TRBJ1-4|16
ASSVDGRHRRGGEKLF
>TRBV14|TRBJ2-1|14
ASSLLAGGVYNEQF
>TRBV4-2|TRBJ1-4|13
ASSPKQGSNEKLF
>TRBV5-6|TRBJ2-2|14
ASSFRQGGGSGELF
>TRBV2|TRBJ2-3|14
ASMETGNYGTDTQY
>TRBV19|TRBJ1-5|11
ASSIGQYQPQH
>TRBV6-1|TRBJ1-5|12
ASSEWGDNEPQH
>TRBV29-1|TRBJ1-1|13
SVGKDSVMNTEAF
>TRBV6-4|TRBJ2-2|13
ASSARGASTGELF
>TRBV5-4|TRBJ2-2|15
ASSLAAGGGDTGELF
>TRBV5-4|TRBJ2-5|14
ASSLLVSGGVETQY
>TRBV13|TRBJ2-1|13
ASSRGRGVDNEQF
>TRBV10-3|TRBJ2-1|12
AISEGLAQPGQF
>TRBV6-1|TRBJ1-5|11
ASSDLSNQPQH
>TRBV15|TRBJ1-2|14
ATSRWGPRGRDGYT
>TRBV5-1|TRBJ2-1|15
ASSFRPGTSGNNEQF
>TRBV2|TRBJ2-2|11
ASRDGGTGELF
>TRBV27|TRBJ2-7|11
ASSETGGGEQY
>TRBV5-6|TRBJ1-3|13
ASSSRTGSGNTIY
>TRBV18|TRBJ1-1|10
ASRWGHAEAF
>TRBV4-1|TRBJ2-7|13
ASSQDWGGLYEQY
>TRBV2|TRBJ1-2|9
ASSTDYGYT
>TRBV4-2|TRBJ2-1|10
ASSQDSGVGI
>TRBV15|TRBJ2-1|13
ATSTDREAYNEQF
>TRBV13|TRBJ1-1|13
ASSLGGQGGTEAF
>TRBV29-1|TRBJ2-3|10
SERTARGTQY
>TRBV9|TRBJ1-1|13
ASSVEGQDSAEAF
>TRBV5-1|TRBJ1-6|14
ASSLEWATVNSPLH
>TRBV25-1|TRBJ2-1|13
ASSDAGPGRGEQF
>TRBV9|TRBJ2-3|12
ASSAAGITDTQY
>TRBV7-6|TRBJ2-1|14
ASSLRQGGSYNEQF
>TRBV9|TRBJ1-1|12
ASSVATGATEAF
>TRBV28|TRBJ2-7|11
ASRGLGPYEQY
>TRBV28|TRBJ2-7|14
ASSSYLTGLSYEQY
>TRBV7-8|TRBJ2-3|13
ASSLFGGGTDTQY
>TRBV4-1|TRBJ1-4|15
ASSHETGGTTNEKLF
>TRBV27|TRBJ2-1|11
ASSFNFYNEQF
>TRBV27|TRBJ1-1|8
ASSSGGAF
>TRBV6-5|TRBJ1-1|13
ASSYGGYRETEAF
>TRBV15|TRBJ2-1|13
ATNIGALPYNEQF
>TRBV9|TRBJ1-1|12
ASSVSEGYTEAF
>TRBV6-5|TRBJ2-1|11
ASSHSLDNEQF
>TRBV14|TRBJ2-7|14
ASSQDGQGNPYEQY
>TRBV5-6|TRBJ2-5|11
ASSRQGQETQY
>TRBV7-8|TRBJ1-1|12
ASSSTEKNTEAF
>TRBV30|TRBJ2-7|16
AWALPGGRAGGVCEQY